Listed here are 29 T cell receptor beta chains from one sample, sequenced in a study of OX40 agonist ivuxolimab in advanced cancers. Only in-frame clones appear in the TCRdb table, and some are missing; sequencing was by immunoSEQ multiplex PCR. Here the sample spans 40,000 or so clones, 82% being singletons. Sequenced here: CD4+ or CD8+ T cells sorted from blood, sampled in a trial of the OX40 agonist ivuxolimab. The source is an adult with an advanced solid tumor such as melanoma, head and neck, liver or kidney cancer.

This clone appeared a few times. The rearrangement uses TRBV29-1 and TRBJ2-7; D is unclear. This CDR3 region has 13 residues. Germline CDR1 and CDR2: SQVTM and ANQGSEA. V was clipped by 4 bases and J by 0 bases, with 10 bases between them. CDR3 coding DNA: TGCAGCGTTGTGGGAAACCCCTCCTACGAGCAGTACTTC. Its protein product is CSVVGNPSYEQYF.

The chain is built from TRBV25-1 and TRBJ1-1; perhaps TRBD1 as D (5 bases). This CDR3 has 13 amino acids. Germline V CDR1 and CDR2: MGHDK, SYGVNS. Trimming took off 2 bases at V and 11 bases at J, with 15 bases between the two ends. CDR3 sequence: CASSEGQGLEAFF. The CDR3 DNA follows: TGTGCCAGCAGTGAAGGGCAGGGATTGGAGGCTTTCTTT. Full variable domain (remainder filled in from reference TRBV25-1 and TRBJ1-1): EADIYQTPRYLVIGTGKKITLECSQTMGHDKMYWYQQDPGMELHLIHYSYGVNSTEKGDLSSESTVSRIRTEHFPLTLESARPSHTSQYLCASSEGQGLEAFFGQGTRLTVV.

V and J are TRBV10-3 and TRBJ2-2, with TRBD2 identical over 7 bases. Germline trimming cut 1 base from V and 1 base from J; bases unmatched to any gene: 6. CDR1 and CDR2 from the germline V gene are ENHRY and SYGVKD. The CDR3 extends over 17 amino acids. The CDR3 region has the DNA TGTGCCATCAGTGAGTTTGGCGCTAGCGGGAACACCGGGGAGCTGTTTTTT. It specifies CAISEFGASGNTGELFF.

V is TRBV29-1 and J is TRBJ1-1; unclear D gene. Trimming removed 4 bases from V and 4 bases from J, with 7 bases in between. CDR1 is SQVTM and CDR2 is ANQGSEA in the germline V gene. The CDR3 runs to 11 residues. The CDR3 nucleotides are TGCAGCGTTGTGGTGGCCACTGAAGCTTTCTTT. Translating gives CSVVVATEAFF. Looking up the rest from reference TRBV29-1 and TRBJ1-1 gives the full variable domain: SAVISQKPSRDICQRGTSLTIQCQVDSQVTMMFWYRQQPGQSLTLIATANQGSEATYESGFVIDKFPISRPNLTFSTLTVSNMSPEDSSIYLCSVVVATEAFFGQGTRLTVV.

This clone qualifies as medium-sized (0.01 to 0.1%). This sequence joins TRBV30 and TRBJ1-5; 8 nucleotides match TRBD1. J lost 5 bases, V lost 3 bases, and 9 bases had no gene match. Germline CDR1 is GTSNPN and CDR2 is SVGIG (reference sequence). The CDR3 length is 15 residues. CDR3 residues: CAWSTKDREDQPQHF. The CDR3 bases are TGTGCCTGGAGCACTAAGGACAGGGAAGATCAGCCCCAGCATTTT.

In regard to this clone: The junction departs from germline at one end; a sequencing error may be responsible. The chain uses TRBV13 and TRBJ1-6, with D possibly being TRBD1 (5 bases). The CDR3 contains 12 residues. In germline, CDR1 is PRHDT, CDR2 FYEKMQ (reference sequence). The CDR3 DNA reads TGCGCCAGCAGCCAAGATGGGGGGGCCCTCCACTTT. This gives the protein CASSQDGGALHF.

The chain couples TRBV2 to TRBJ2-3; 10 bases are shared with TRBD1. The CDR3 runs to 14 residues. The germline gives CDR1 SNHLY, CDR2 FYNNEI. Trimming at V came to 7 bases and at J to 3 bases, leaving 4 bases not matched to a gene. The CDR3 coding sequence is TGTGCCAGCATTCGGGACAGGGGAACAGATACGCAGTATTTT. Translation gives CASIRDRGTDTQYF.

CDR3 in amino acids: CAWRATGSPLHF. Written as DNA, the CDR3 is TGTGCCTGGAGGGCGACAGGTTCACCCCTCCACTTT. V and J are TRBV30 and TRBJ1-6; TRBD1 might be the D (6 bases). V dropped 3 bases and J dropped 9 bases, with 9 bases sitting between them. The CDR3 extends over 12 amino acids. The germline V gene encodes CDR1 GTSNPN and CDR2 SVGIG (reference sequence).

This clone qualifies as medium-sized. CDR3 protein: CASSHRTEGYTF. CDR3 sequence (DNA): TGCGCCAGCAGCCATCGGACGGAGGGCTACACCTTC. The V call is TRBV4-1, the J call TRBJ1-2; no clear D gene. The CDR3 has 12 residues. Per germline, CDR1 MGHRA and CDR2 YSYEKL. V lost 3 bases and J 8 bases, leaving 10 bases between the germline ends.

This sequence joins TRBV7-8 and TRBJ2-1; D is undetermined. The CDR3 length is 15 residues. Trimming stripped 1 base from V and 7 bases from J, with 14 bases between. Germline CDR1 SGHVS, CDR2 FQNEAQ. The CDR3 DNA reads TGTGCCAGCAGCTTAGAATGGGGTATGGTGAATGAGCAGTTCTTC. Its translation is CASSLEWGMVNEQFF. Full variable domain (missing parts from reference TRBV7-8 and TRBJ2-1): GAGVSQSPRYKVAKRGQDVALRCDPISGHVSLFWYQQALGQGPEFLTYFQNEAQLDKSGLPSDRFFAERPEGSVSTLKIQRTQQEDSAVYLCASSLEWGMVNEQFFGPGTRLTVL.

As concerns this clone: The same CDR3 also results from other DNA sequences found in this sample. The chain couples TRBV28 to TRBJ2-7; D not resolved. The V end lost 5 bases, the J end lost 0 bases, and 5 bases lay between the germline ends. Germline assignment: CDR1 MDHEN and CDR2 SYDVKM. The CDR3 extends over 12 amino acids. The CDR3 sequence is CASSLSSYEQYF. CDR3 in DNA: TGTGCCAGCAGTCTGAGCTCCTACGAGCAGTACTTC.

The chain couples TRBV5-6 to TRBJ1-5; D ambiguous. This CDR3 is 16 amino acids long. Looked up from germline, CDR1 is SGHDT and CDR2 is YYEEEE. The V and J ends lost 2 bases and 0 bases respectively, with 12 bases between them. CDR3 DNA: TGTGCCAGCAGCTTTCGAGGGTTAGGTAGCAATCAGCCCCAGCATTTT. Its translation: CASSFRGLGSNQPQHF.

The chain couples TRBV11-2 to TRBJ1-4; TRBD1 is a possible D gene (5 bases). Trimming removed 2 bases at V and 8 bases at J, with 15 bases between. Looked up from germline, CDR1 is SGHAT and CDR2 is FQNNGV. The CDR3 consists of 15 residues. CDR3 sequence reads: CASSLFGRYREKLFF. The CDR3 DNA follows: TGTGCCAGCAGCTTATTCGGGCGATACAGGGAAAAACTGTTTTTT.

V and J are TRBV5-1 and TRBJ1-1; D gene uncertain. The length of the CDR3 is 15 residues. Germline V gene data show CDR1 as SGHRS and CDR2 as YFSETQ. The V end was cut by 4 bases, the J end by 1 base, with 14 bases between. CDR3 sequence reads: CASSPSLGSNTEAFF. In DNA, the CDR3 is TGCGCCAGCAGCCCTTCCTTAGGCTCGAACACTGAAGCTTTCTTT.

The V call is TRBV6-1, the J call TRBJ1-1; no clear D. Between the trimmed V and J ends, which lost 0 bases and 1 base, there was a span of 9 bases. CDR1 MNHNS and CDR2 SASEGT come from the germline V gene. The CDR3 spans 15 residues. The CDR3 sequence is CASSEATTRNTEAFF. The CDR3 coding sequence is TGTGCCAGCAGTGAAGCTACTACACGGAACACTGAAGCTTTCTTT.

This clone has just one count. The junction and the germline gene differ at one end; a read error may be behind it. J is TRBJ2-7 and V is TRBV28; the D is unclear. The CDR3 has 12 amino acids. Germline V gives CDR1 MDHEN, CDR2 SYDVKM. The CDR3 DNA sequence: TGTGCCAGCAGCCCCTTCTCCTCCGAGCAGTACTTC. It translates to CASSPFSSEQYF. Based on the CDR3 plus reference TRBV28 and TRBJ2-7, the full variable domain is DVKVTQSSRYLVKRTGEKVFLECVQDMDHENMFWYRQDPGLGLRLIYFSYDVKMKEKGDIPEGYSVSREKKERFSLILESASTNQTSMYLCASSPFSSEQYFGPGTRLTVT.

The chain employs TRBV6-5 and TRBJ1-5; D ambiguous. CDR1 is MNHEY, CDR2 SVGAGI, per germline. Between the trimmed V and J ends, which lost 2 bases and 6 bases, there was a span of 8 bases. The CDR3 is 13 amino acids. The CDR3 sequence: CASSYDRVQPQHF. CDR3 bases: TGTGCCAGCAGTTACGATCGGGTTCAGCCCCAGCATTTT.

V is TRBV7-9 and J is TRBJ2-2, with a weak D call TRBD1 (6 bases). In germline, CDR1 is SEHNR, CDR2 FQNEAQ (reference sequence). Trimming stripped 7 bases from V and 1 base from J, with 10 bases between. The CDR3 is 14 residues long. The CDR3 bases are TGTGCCAGCAACCCACAGGGGAACACCGGGGAGCTGTTTTTT. Its translation: CASNPQGNTGELFF.

V and J are TRBV30 and TRBJ2-3; 11 nucleotides agree with TRBD2. Germline lookup yields CDR1 GTSNPN and CDR2 SVGIG (reference sequence). Trimming cost V 1 base and J 2 bases; bases outside gene matches: 5. This CDR3 contains 16 residues. Here the CDR3 DNA reads TGTGCCTGGAGTGGACTAGCGGGACAACTCACAGATACGCAGTATTTT. Translating gives CAWSGLAGQLTDTQYF.

This chain joins TRBV6-6 and TRBJ2-3; 8 bases fit TRBD1. Germline CDR1 MNHNY, CDR2 SVGAGI (reference sequence). This CDR3 contains 16 residues. Trimming cost V 6 bases and J 2 bases; bases outside gene matches: 10. The CDR3 nucleotides are TGTGCCAGCAGCATCCAGGGGGCCCGAGTCACAGATACGCAGTATTTT. Encoded protein: CASSIQGARVTDTQYF.

The gene calls are TRBV6-1 and TRBJ1-6; D gene unclear. The CDR3 has 11 residues. V was shortened by 4 bases and J by 10 bases, with 5 bases between the two germline ends. The V gene's germline CDR1 is MNHNS and CDR2 SASEGT. The CDR3 DNA sequence: TGTGCCAGCAGTGCCGAATCACCCCTCCACTTT. Its protein product is CASSAESPLHF.

This clone appeared a few times. The chain is built from TRBV28 and TRBJ2-6; D is possibly TRBD2 (6 bases). Trimming took 7 bases from V and 0 from J, leaving 19 bases between them. The CDR3 extends over 18 amino acids. CDR1 and CDR2 (germline): MDHEN, SYDVKM. The CDR3 DNA reads as TGTGCCAGCAAGGCGGGCGGGGCCCGCACCTCTGGGGCCAACGTCCTGACTTTC. This codes for CASKAGGARTSGANVLTF.

This chain connects TRBV7-9 to TRBJ2-7, with a weak D call TRBD2 (6 bases). CDR1 SEHNR and CDR2 FQNEAQ come from the germline V gene (reference sequence). This CDR3 has 16 residues. Trimming shortened V by 2 bases and J by 5 bases, and 19 bases separated the two germline ends. CDR3: CASSLLSGPRPDEQYF. CDR3 coding DNA: TGTGCCAGCAGCTTACTTAGCGGACCCCGCCCGGACGAGCAGTACTTC.

J is TRBJ1-5 and V is TRBV14, with D hard to call. The CDR3 has 12 amino acids. The germline V gene encodes CDR1 SGHDN and CDR2 FVKESK. The V end lost 1 base, the J end lost 11 bases, and 9 bases lay between the germline ends. The CDR3 DNA reads as TGTGCCAGCAGCCAAGGGGCCTGGGCCCAGCATTTT. Translated: CASSQGAWAQHF.

The J gene is TRBJ2-1, the V gene TRBV11-1; 8 bases are shared with TRBD2. Germline-derived CDR1 and CDR2 are SGHAT and FQDESV (reference sequence). Trimming removed 4 bases from V and 0 bases from J; junction bases left unmatched: 8. The CDR3 spans 17 residues. In DNA, the CDR3 is TGTGCCAGCAGCTCTCCAAGACGGGGGGGCTCCTACAATGAGCAGTTCTTC. It is translated as CASSSPRRGGSYNEQFF.

J is TRBJ2-3 and V is TRBV25-1; D is perhaps TRBD2 (5 bases). The V gene's germline CDR1 is MGHDK and CDR2 SYGVNS. V was cut by 1 base and J by 4 bases, with 6 bases left in between. The CDR3 is 13 amino acids. In nucleotides, the CDR3 is TGTGCCAGCAGTGAATTGGGAGCAGATACGCAGTATTTT. It yields the protein CASSELGADTQYF. Full variable domain (outside the CDR3, taken from reference TRBV25-1 and TRBJ2-3): EADIYQTPRYLVIGTGKKITLECSQTMGHDKMYWYQQDPGMELHLIHYSYGVNSTEKGDLSSESTVSRIRTEHFPLTLESARPSHTSQYLCASSELGADTQYFGPGTRLTVL.

The CDR3 spells CASYSLAGRHNEQFF. In DNA, the CDR3 is TGTGCCAGCTATTCCCTAGCGGGGCGGCACAATGAGCAGTTCTTC. The chain carries TRBV18 and TRBJ2-1; 9 nucleotides agree with TRBD2. The germline CDR1 and CDR2 sequences are KGHSH and LQKENI. V dropped 7 bases and J dropped 5; count of bases not matched to a gene: 9. This CDR3 contains 15 residues.

The sample holds a few counts of this clone. V and J are TRBV5-4 and TRBJ2-7; TRBD1 matches 7 bases. The CDR3 covers 14 residues. Germline lookup yields CDR1 SGHNT and CDR2 YYREEE (reference sequence). Unmatched junction bases numbered 3, after V lost 2 bases and J lost 1 base. DNA of the CDR3: TGTGCCAGCAGCTTAAGGACAGGTTCCTACGAGCAGTACTTC. This sequence encodes CASSLRTGSYEQYF.

V is TRBV10-3 and J is TRBJ1-5; no clear D. V was cut by 3 bases and J by 3 bases, with 9 bases left in between. CDR1 and CDR2 from the germline V gene are ENHRY and SYGVKD. This CDR3 comprises 14 residues. CDR3 DNA: TGTGCCATCAGTGACCGGGGTGACAATCAGCCCCAGCATTTT. Amino acid sequence: CAISDRGDNQPQHF.